One sample yielded the 32 T cell receptor beta chains listed below, sequenced in a study of shared clonotypes between healthy human individuals. TCRdb's table, derived via immunoSEQ multiplex PCR, lists solely in-frame clones and lacks some. This sample carries approximately 1,500,000 clones, approximately 98% of them seen once, and the ten largest clones take around 0.47%. What was sequenced was naive CD4+ T cells sorted from blood. The subset here: CD45RA+ positively selected. The receptors originated from a man younger than 40 in good health.

The rearrangement uses TRBV7-9 and TRBJ2-1; 7 bases are shared with TRBD2. Germline trimming cut 1 base from V and 0 bases from J; bases unmatched to any gene: 6. CDR1 and CDR2 (germline): SEHNR, FQNEAQ (reference sequence). The CDR3 covers 17 residues. The CDR3 nucleotides are TGTGCCAGCAGCTTAGACACTAGCGTGAGCTCCTACAATGAGCAGTTCTTC. It encodes CASSLDTSVSSYNEQFF.

This chain links TRBV6-1 with TRBJ2-4; D ambiguous. Germline V gene sequence: CDR1 MNHNS, CDR2 SASEGT. Trimming stripped 4 bases from V and 0 bases from J, with 13 bases between. This CDR3 comprises 16 residues. The CDR3 bases are TGTGCCAGCAGTGGAGGTGAATGGCTAGCCAAAAACATTCAGTACTTC. This gives the protein CASSGGEWLAKNIQYF.

To note about this clone: Other nucleotide sequences in the sample specify the same CDR3. The rearrangement uses TRBV7-2 and TRBJ2-1; D assignment may be TRBD1 or TRBD2 (5 bases each). The V gene's germline CDR1 is SGHTA and CDR2 FQGNSA. The V and J ends lost 0 bases and 0 bases respectively, with 12 bases between them. The CDR3 consists of 17 residues. Here the CDR3 reads CASSLARGRSSYNEQFF. The CDR3, as DNA: TGTGCCAGCAGCTTAGCGAGGGGACGGAGCTCCTACAATGAGCAGTTCTTC.

This chain joins TRBV29-1 and TRBJ1-1, with D tentatively TRBD1 (6 bases). V lost 3 bases and J lost 3, with 8 bases in between. The CDR3 covers 12 residues. Germline V CDR1 and CDR2: SQVTM, ANQGSEA. The CDR3 coding sequence is TGCAGCGTTGACGACAGGTACACTGAAGCTTTCTTT. As protein: CSVDDRYTEAFF.

The gene calls are TRBV9 and TRBJ1-4, with 11 positions matching TRBD1. The CDR3 has 18 residues. Germline CDR1 reads SGDLS; CDR2 reads YYNGEE. V trimming: 6 bases; J trimming: 0 bases; junction bases outside the gene matches: 10. CDR3 sequence (DNA): TGTGCCAGCAACGCCGGGACAGGGGGACTATCAACTAATGAAAAACTGTTTTTT. Translated: CASNAGTGGLSTNEKLFF. The variable domain in full, completed from reference TRBV9 and TRBJ1-4, reads DSGVTQTPKHLITATGQRVTLRCSPRSGDLSVYWYQQSLDQGLQFLIQYYNGEERAKGNILERFSAQQFPDLHSELNLSSLELGDSALYFCASNAGTGGLSTNEKLFFGSGTQLSVL.

The rearrangement uses TRBV14 and TRBJ2-7; 9 nucleotides agree with TRBD2. Germline V gene data show CDR1 as SGHDN and CDR2 as FVKESK. The trim removed 1 base at V and 2 bases at J, leaving 15 bases unmatched. The CDR3 is made up of 19 amino acids. In DNA form, the CDR3 reads TGTGCCAGCAGCCAAGTTTTGGGCCGCGCTAGCGGGACTACCTACGAGCAGTACTTC. Protein sequence: CASSQVLGRASGTTYEQYF.

The chain joins TRBV11-2 to TRBJ2-3; 9 bases agree with TRBD1. Germline loops: CDR1 SGHAT, CDR2 FQNNGV. The CDR3 is 14 amino acids. Unmatched junction bases numbered 1, after V lost 4 bases and J lost 2 bases. The CDR3 sequence is CASSYRGHTDTQYF. The CDR3 DNA follows: TGTGCCAGCAGCTACAGGGGGCACACAGATACGCAGTATTTT.

In regard to this clone: Other DNA sequences from this sample encode an identical CDR3 as well. The J gene is TRBJ2-7, the V gene TRBV5-1; D not certain. Trimming left V 0 bases short and J 7 bases short, with 8 bases between. In germline, CDR1 is SGHRS, CDR2 YFSETQ. The CDR3 spans 12 residues. The CDR3 bases are TGCGCCAGCAGCTTGGATCCGAGTGAGCAGTACTTC. It is translated as CASSLDPSEQYF.

The DNA for the CDR3 is TGTGCCAGCTCACCAATTTCCGGGAGCGACGAGCAGTACTTC. Its protein product is CASSPISGSDEQYF. The chain employs TRBV18 and TRBJ2-7; D may be TRBD2 (6 bases). V gave up 2 bases and J gave up 5 bases, with 13 bases separating them. CDR1 KGHSH and CDR2 LQKENI come from the germline V gene. The CDR3 length is 14 residues.

The chain recombines TRBV11-2 with TRBJ2-5; possibly TRBD1 for D (6 bases). The CDR3 is 15 residues long. CDR1 and CDR2 from the germline V gene are SGHAT and FQNNGV. The ends were cut back, 6 bases at V and 4 bases at J, with 18 bases in the middle. The CDR3 DNA is TGTGCCAGCAGGGGTGTAAAGGGGGTTTTAGAGACCCAGTACTTC. Translation: CASRGVKGVLETQYF. The whole variable domain, remainder taken from reference TRBV11-2 and TRBJ2-5, is EAGVAQSPRYKIIEKRQSVAFWCNPISGHATLYWYQQILGQGPKLLIQFQNNGVVDDSQLPKDRFSAERLKGVDSTLKIQPAKLEDSAVYLCASRGVKGVLETQYFGPGTRLLVL.

This clone showed up just once. The V gene is TRBV30, the J gene TRBJ2-7; D is possibly TRBD2 (5 bases). The CDR3 length is 14 residues. Germline loops: CDR1 GTSNPN, CDR2 SVGIG (reference sequence). V was trimmed by 0 bases and J by 4 bases, leaving 13 bases between them. Written as DNA, the CDR3 is TGTGCCTGGAGTGTATCTTCCAGCGGATACGAGCAGTACTTC. The encoded protein is CAWSVSSSGYEQYF.

The chain has TRBV7-9 and TRBJ2-2; no clear D gene. V lost 0 bases and J 3 bases, leaving 20 bases between the germline ends. This CDR3 comprises 19 residues. The germline gives CDR1 SEHNR, CDR2 FQNEAQ (reference sequence). The CDR3 bases are TGTGCCAGCAGCTTAGCGGGTGGCCCGATAGGAACCCACACCGGGGAGCTGTTTTTT. This codes for CASSLAGGPIGTHTGELFF. The variable domain in full, with the rest retrieved from reference TRBV7-9 and TRBJ2-2, is DTGVSQNPRHKITKRGQNVTFRCDPISEHNRLYWYRQTLGQGPEFLTYFQNEAQLEKSRLLSDRFSAERPKGSFSTLEIQRTEQGDSAMYLCASSLAGGPIGTHTGELFFGEGSRLTVL.

The V call is TRBV18, the J call TRBJ2-1, with D maybe TRBD1 (6 bases). Looked up from germline, CDR1 is KGHSH and CDR2 is LQKENI. The V gene lost 3 bases and the J gene lost 0 bases, with 12 bases spanning the gap. The CDR3 sequence is 16 residues long. The CDR3 here is CASSPNDRSSYNEQFF. CDR3 DNA sequence: TGTGCCAGCTCACCTAACGACAGGAGCTCCTACAATGAGCAGTTCTTC.

The rearrangement uses TRBV4-2 and TRBJ2-7; no clear D gene. Germline V gives CDR1 LGHNA, CDR2 YNFKEQ. The CDR3 has 16 amino acids. V dropped 2 bases and J dropped 5 bases, with 19 bases sitting between them. CDR3 coding DNA: TGTGCCAGCAGCCAAAGTAAACAGCCTCCTTTGCACGAGCAGTACTTC. It translates to CASSQSKQPPLHEQYF.

This sequence joins TRBV7-9 and TRBJ2-7; 8 positions agree with TRBD2. There are 11 residues in the CDR3. The ends lost 5 bases at V and 9 bases at J; junction bases unmatched: 3. Germline-derived CDR1 and CDR2 are SEHNR and FQNEAQ (reference sequence). The CDR3: CASSPGGAQYF. The CDR3 DNA sequence: TGTGCCAGCAGCCCCGGGGGGGCGCAGTACTTC.

V and J are TRBV29-1 and TRBJ2-5, with 7 bases fitting TRBD2. CDR1 and CDR2 from the germline V gene are SQVTM and ANQGSEA. After removal of 6 bases from V and 5 bases from J, the junction contained 15 bases not matched to a gene. The CDR3 consists of 15 residues. The CDR3 DNA is TGCAGCGTGGCGGGGGATAGCGGGTACGTGGAGACCCAGTACTTC. Translation: CSVAGDSGYVETQYF.

The genes are TRBV12-2 and TRBJ2-2; TRBD1 is taken as the D call from the table, unchecked against the DNA. TRBV12-2 represents a pseudogene. CDR3 length: 15 amino acids. The CDR3 nucleotides are TGTGCAAGTCGCAACCCAGGGGACAACACCGGGGAGCTGTTTTTT. It yields the protein CASRNPGDNTGELFF.

The chain links TRBV5-1 to TRBJ2-6, with D hard to call. The CDR3 sequence is 16 residues long. Looked up from germline, CDR1 is SGHRS and CDR2 is YFSETQ. V gave up 0 bases and J gave up 2 bases, with 9 bases separating them. This chain's CDR3 is CASSLDSTPGANVLTF. CDR3 sequence (DNA): TGCGCCAGCAGCTTGGATTCTACGCCTGGGGCCAACGTCCTGACTTTC.

V gene TRBV6-1 combines with J gene TRBJ1-4; a weak D match, TRBD1 (5 bases). Between the trimmed V and J ends, which lost 3 bases and 11 bases, there was a span of 13 bases. CDR1 is MNHNS, CDR2 SASEGT, per germline. The length of the CDR3 is 13 residues. CDR3 loop: CASSEIGAGKLFF. The CDR3 DNA reads TGTGCCAGCAGTGAGATTGGGGCCGGCAAACTGTTTTTT.

This chain connects TRBV7-8 to TRBJ1-5, with D perhaps matching TRBD1 (5 bases). The CDR3 is made up of 15 amino acids. The V gene lost 7 bases and the J gene lost 3 bases, with 16 bases spanning the gap. Germline CDR1 reads SGHVS; CDR2 reads FQNEAQ. For the CDR3, the DNA is TGTGCCAGCACCCGGGGGGAGGGCCCCAATCAGCCCCAGCATTTT. Protein sequence: CASTRGEGPNQPQHF.

The gene calls are TRBV29-1 and TRBJ1-1; D gene unclear. V was pared by 6 bases and J by 8 bases, with 10 bases between. Germline values: CDR1 SQVTM, CDR2 ANQGSEA. The length of the CDR3 is 10 residues. DNA for the CDR3: TGCAGCGTACGGACGGACGAAGCTTTCTTT. The encoded protein is CSVRTDEAFF.

The rearrangement links TRBV4-1 to TRBJ2-7; no firm D call. Germline loops: CDR1 MGHRA, CDR2 YSYEKL. V was pared by 0 bases and J by 7 bases, with 10 bases between. This CDR3 has 13 amino acids. DNA for the CDR3: TGCGCCAGCAGCCAAGATCGTGTAGTGGAGCAGTACTTC. It is translated as CASSQDRVVEQYF.

This chain joins TRBV2 and TRBJ1-1, with D perhaps matching TRBD1 (6 bases). The CDR3 totals 17 residues. Germline V gene sequence: CDR1 SNHLY, CDR2 FYNNEI. Trimming removed 7 bases at V and 0 bases at J, with 21 bases between. The CDR3 region has the DNA TGTGCCAGCAACGGCCCAGGGGCGCAAAGATTGAACACTGAAGCTTTCTTT. Translation gives CASNGPGAQRLNTEAFF.

V and J are TRBV2 and TRBJ1-1, with D possibly TRBD1 on 6 matching bases. The germline V gene has CDR1 SNHLY and CDR2 FYNNEI. The CDR3 consists of 14 residues. V was cut by 2 bases and J by 6 bases, with 13 bases left in between. CDR3 bases: TGTGCCAGCAGTGAACTAGTGACAGGCGCTGAAGCTTTCTTT. This gives the protein CASSELVTGAEAFF.

The V call is TRBV7-9, the J call TRBJ2-5; TRBD2 is a possible D gene (5 bases). The V end lost 5 bases, the J end lost 5 bases, and 9 bases lay between the germline ends. CDR1 and CDR2 (germline): SEHNR, FQNEAQ (reference sequence). The CDR3 extends over 12 amino acids. The CDR3 sequence is CASSRELETQYF. Here the CDR3 DNA reads TGTGCCAGCAGCCGGGAACTGGAGACCCAGTACTTC.

The chain carries TRBV6-1 and TRBJ1-1; TRBD1 might be the D (5 bases). CDR3 size: 14 residues. Germline lookup yields CDR1 MNHNS and CDR2 SASEGT. Trimming pared 3 bases from V and 0 bases from J, leaving 8 bases between. CDR3 nucleotides: TGTGCCAGCAGTGACAAAGGGGTGAACACTGAAGCTTTCTTT. Protein product: CASSDKGVNTEAFF.

This rearrangement joins TRBV5-5 to TRBJ2-2; 8 bases line up with TRBD1. Germline CDR1 reads SGHKS; CDR2 reads YYEKEE (reference sequence). This CDR3 comprises 17 residues. V shed 1 base, J shed 4 bases, and the junction held 9 bases outside the gene matches. The CDR3 region is CASSLIPRTGSTGELFF. CDR3 coding DNA: TGTGCCAGCAGCTTGATCCCTAGGACAGGGAGCACCGGGGAGCTGTTTTTT.

V gene TRBV10-2 combines with J gene TRBJ2-1; D gene unclear. Germline CDR1 WSHSY, CDR2 SAAADI. Trimming cost V 4 bases and J 5 bases, with 12 bases left between them. The CDR3 covers 14 residues. The CDR3 nucleotides are TGCGCCAGCAGTGTAGGCCTAACAAACAATGAGCAGTTCTTC. This encodes CASSVGLTNNEQFF.

This clone was observed a few times. This rearrangement joins TRBV7-2 to TRBJ2-1; D gene uncertain. Germline loops: CDR1 SGHTA, CDR2 FQGNSA. The CDR3 has 13 residues. Trimming took 5 bases from V and 5 from J, leaving 10 bases between them. The CDR3 DNA reads TGTGCCAGCAGCCTTCCCAGCAACAATGAGCAGTTCTTC. As protein: CASSLPSNNEQFF.

This chain connects TRBV29-1 to TRBJ1-1; perhaps TRBD1 as D (6 bases). Germline values: CDR1 SQVTM, CDR2 ANQGSEA. The CDR3 totals 13 residues. V lost 6 bases and J 4 bases, leaving 15 bases between the germline ends. The CDR3 region is CSVQGTLVTEAFF. The CDR3 DNA is TGCAGCGTCCAGGGGACCCTGGTCACTGAAGCTTTCTTT.

Points on this clone: Other DNA sequences within the sample encode an identical CDR3. The rearrangement links TRBV5-1 to TRBJ2-1; TRBD2 matches at 8 bases. The CDR3 is made up of 16 amino acids. The germline V gene has CDR1 SGHRS and CDR2 YFSETQ. The ends lost 0 bases at V and 2 bases at J; junction bases unmatched: 4. The CDR3 nucleotides read TGCGCCAGCAGCTTGGTTGCGGGAGGTACCTACAATGAGCAGTTCTTC. Protein product: CASSLVAGGTYNEQFF.

The chain uses TRBV29-1 and TRBJ1-5; no reliable D call. Trimming shortened V by 4 bases and J by 2 bases, and 6 bases separated the two germline ends. The germline gives CDR1 SQVTM, CDR2 ANQGSEA. This CDR3 has 12 residues. CDR3 sequence: CSVGRGNQPQHF. The CDR3, as DNA: TGCAGCGTTGGAAGGGGCAATCAGCCCCAGCATTTT.